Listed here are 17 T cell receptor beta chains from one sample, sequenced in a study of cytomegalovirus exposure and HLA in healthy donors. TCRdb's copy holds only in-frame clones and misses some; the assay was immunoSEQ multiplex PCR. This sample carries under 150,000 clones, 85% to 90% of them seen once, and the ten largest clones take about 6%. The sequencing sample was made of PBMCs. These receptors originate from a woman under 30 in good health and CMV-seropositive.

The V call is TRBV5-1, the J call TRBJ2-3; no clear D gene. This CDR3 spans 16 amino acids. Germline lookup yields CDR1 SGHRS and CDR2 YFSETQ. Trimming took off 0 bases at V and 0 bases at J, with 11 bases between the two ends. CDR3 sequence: CASSLVGGISTDTQYF. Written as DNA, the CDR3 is TGCGCCAGCAGCTTGGTCGGCGGAATTAGCACAGATACGCAGTATTTT.

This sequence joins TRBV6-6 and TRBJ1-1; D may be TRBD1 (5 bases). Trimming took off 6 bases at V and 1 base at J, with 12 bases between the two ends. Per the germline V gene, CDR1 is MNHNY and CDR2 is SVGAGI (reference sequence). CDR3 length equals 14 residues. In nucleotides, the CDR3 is TGTGCCAGCAGGGCGGGACGGGCGAACACTGAAGCTTTCTTT. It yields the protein CASRAGRANTEAFF.

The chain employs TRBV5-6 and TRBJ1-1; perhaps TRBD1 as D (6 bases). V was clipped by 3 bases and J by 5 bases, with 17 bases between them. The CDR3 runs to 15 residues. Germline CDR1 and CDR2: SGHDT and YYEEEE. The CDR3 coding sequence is TGTGCCAGCAGCTGGAGGAATTCAGGGGCTACTGAAGCTTTCTTT. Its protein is CASSWRNSGATEAFF.

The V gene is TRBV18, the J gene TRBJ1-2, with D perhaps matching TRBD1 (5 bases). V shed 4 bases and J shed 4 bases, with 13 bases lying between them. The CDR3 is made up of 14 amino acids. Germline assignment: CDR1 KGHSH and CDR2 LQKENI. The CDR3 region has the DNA TGTGCCAGCTCACACGGGAGGGGACTCTATGGCTACACCTTC. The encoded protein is CASSHGRGLYGYTF.

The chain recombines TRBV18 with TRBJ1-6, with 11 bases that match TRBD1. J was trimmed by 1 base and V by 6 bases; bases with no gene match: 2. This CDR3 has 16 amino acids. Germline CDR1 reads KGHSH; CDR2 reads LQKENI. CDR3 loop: CASSRDRGSYNSPLHF. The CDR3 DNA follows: TGTGCCAGCTCCCGGGACAGGGGGTCCTATAATTCACCCCTCCACTTT. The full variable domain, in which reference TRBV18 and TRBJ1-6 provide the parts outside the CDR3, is NAGVMQNPRHLVRRRGQEARLRCSPMKGHSHVYWYRQLPEEGLKFMVYLQKENIIDESGMPKERFSAEFPKEGPSILRIQQVVRGDSAAYFCASSRDRGSYNSPLHFGNGTRLTVT.

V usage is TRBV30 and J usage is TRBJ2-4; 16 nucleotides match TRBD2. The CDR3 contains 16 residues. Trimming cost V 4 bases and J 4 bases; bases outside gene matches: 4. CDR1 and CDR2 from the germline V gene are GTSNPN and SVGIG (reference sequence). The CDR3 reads CAWTGTSGREKNIQYF. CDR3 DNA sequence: TGTGCCTGGACTGGGACTAGCGGGAGGGAAAAAAACATTCAGTACTTC.

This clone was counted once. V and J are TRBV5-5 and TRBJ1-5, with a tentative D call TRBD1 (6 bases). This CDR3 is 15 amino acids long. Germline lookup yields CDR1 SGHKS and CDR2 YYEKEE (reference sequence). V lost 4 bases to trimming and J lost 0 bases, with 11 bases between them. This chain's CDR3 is CASSPGHSSNQPQHF. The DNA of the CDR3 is TGTGCCAGCAGCCCGGGACATTCTAGCAATCAGCCCCAGCATTTT.

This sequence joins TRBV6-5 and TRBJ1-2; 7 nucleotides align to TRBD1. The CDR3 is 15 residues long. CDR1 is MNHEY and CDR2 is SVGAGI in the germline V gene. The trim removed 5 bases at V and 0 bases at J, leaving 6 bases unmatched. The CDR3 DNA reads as TGTGCCAGCAGTGCAGGGACAGTACCTAACTATGGCTACACCTTC. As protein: CASSAGTVPNYGYTF.

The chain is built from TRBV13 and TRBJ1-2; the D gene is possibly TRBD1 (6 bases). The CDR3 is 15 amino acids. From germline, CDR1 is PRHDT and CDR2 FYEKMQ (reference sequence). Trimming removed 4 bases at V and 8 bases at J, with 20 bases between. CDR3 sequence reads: CASSSLDTGRGGYTF. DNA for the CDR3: TGTGCCAGCAGCTCACTCGATACAGGGAGGGGGGGCTACACCTTC. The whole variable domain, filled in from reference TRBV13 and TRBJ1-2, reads AAGVIQSPRHLIKEKRETATLKCYPIPRHDTVYWYQQGPGQDPQFLISFYEKMQSDKGSIPDRFSAQQFSDYHSELNMSSLELGDSALYFCASSSLDTGRGGYTFGSGTRLTVV.

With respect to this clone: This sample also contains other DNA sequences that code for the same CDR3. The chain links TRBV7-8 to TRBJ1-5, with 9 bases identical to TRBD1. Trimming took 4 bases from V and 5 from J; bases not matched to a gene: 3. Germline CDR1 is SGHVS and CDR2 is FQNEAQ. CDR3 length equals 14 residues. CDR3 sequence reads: CASSSGTGYQPQHF. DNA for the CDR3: TGTGCCAGCAGCTCCGGGACAGGGTATCAGCCCCAGCATTTT.

CDR3 region: CASSPRAGELFF. The CDR3 nucleotides read TGTGCCAGTAGTCCGAGGGCCGGGGAGCTGTTTTTT. The gene calls are TRBV19 and TRBJ2-2; weak D call: TRBD2 (5 bases). The germline V and J ends were trimmed by 5 bases and 6 bases, with 7 bases remaining between them. The CDR3 is 12 residues long. Germline V lookup: CDR1 LNHDA, CDR2 SQIVND (reference sequence).

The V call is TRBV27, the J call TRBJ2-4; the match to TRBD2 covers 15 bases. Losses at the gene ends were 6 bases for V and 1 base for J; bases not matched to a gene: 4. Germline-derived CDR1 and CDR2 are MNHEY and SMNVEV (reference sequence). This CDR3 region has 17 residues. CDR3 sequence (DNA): TGTGCCAGCAGCCACGGGACTAGCGGGGGGGCCAAAAACATTCAGTACTTC. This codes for CASSHGTSGGAKNIQYF.

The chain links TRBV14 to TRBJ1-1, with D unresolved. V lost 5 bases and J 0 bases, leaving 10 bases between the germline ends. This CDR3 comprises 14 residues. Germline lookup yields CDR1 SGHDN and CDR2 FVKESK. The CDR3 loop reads CASSYSPLNTEAFF. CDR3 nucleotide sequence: TGTGCCAGCAGCTACAGTCCGTTGAACACTGAAGCTTTCTTT.

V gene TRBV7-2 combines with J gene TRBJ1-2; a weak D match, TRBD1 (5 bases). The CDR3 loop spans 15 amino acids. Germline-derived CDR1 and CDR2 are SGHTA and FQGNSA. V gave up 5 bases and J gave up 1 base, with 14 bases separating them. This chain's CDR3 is CASSPGVERNYGYTF. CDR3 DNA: TGTGCCAGCAGCCCGGGGGTAGAGCGTAACTATGGCTACACCTTC.

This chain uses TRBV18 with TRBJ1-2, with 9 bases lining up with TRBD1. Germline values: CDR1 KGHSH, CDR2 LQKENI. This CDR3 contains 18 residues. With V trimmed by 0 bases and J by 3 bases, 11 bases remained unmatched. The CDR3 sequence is CASSPPRLGQGTDYGYTF. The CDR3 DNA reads TGTGCCAGCTCACCACCGAGACTCGGACAGGGGACAGACTATGGCTACACCTTC. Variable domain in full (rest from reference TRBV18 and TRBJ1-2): NAGVMQNPRHLVRRRGQEARLRCSPMKGHSHVYWYRQLPEEGLKFMVYLQKENIIDESGMPKERFSAEFPKEGPSILRIQQVVRGDSAAYFCASSPPRLGQGTDYGYTFGSGTRLTVV.

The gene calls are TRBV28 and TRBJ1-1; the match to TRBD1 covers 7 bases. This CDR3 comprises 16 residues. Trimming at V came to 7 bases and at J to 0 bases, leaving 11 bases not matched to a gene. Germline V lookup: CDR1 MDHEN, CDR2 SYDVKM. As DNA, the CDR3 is TGTGCCAGCACCACACACAGGGGCCCCGTGAACACTGAAGCTTTCTTT. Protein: CASTTHRGPVNTEAFF.

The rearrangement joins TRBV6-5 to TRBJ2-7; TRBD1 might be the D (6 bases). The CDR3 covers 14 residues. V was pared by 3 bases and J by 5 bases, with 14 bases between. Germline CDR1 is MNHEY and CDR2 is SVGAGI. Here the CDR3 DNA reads TGTGCCAGCAGTTATACCCGTCAGGGGCACGAGCAGTACTTC. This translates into CASSYTRQGHEQYF.